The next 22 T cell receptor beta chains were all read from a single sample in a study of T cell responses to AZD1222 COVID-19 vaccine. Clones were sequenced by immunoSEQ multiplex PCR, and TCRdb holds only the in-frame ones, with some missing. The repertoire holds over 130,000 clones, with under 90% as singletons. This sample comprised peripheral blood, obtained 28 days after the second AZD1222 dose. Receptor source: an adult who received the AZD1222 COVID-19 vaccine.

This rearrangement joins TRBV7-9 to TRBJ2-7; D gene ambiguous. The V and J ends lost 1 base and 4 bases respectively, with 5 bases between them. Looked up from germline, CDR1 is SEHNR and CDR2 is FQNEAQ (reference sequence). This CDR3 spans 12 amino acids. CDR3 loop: CASSLVQYEQYF. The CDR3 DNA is TGTGCCAGCAGCTTAGTTCAGTACGAGCAGTACTTC.

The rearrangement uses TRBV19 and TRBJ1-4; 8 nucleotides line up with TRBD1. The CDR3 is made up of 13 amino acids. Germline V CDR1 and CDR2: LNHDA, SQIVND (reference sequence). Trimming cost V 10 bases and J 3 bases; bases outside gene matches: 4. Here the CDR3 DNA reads TGTGCCACCCAGACAGGGGCTAATGAAAAACTGTTTTTT. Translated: CATQTGANEKLFF.

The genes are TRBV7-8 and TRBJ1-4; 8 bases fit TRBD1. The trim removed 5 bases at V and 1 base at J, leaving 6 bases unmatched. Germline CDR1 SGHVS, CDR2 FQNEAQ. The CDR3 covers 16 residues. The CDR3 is CASSLRTGRTNEKLFF. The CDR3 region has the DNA TGTGCCAGCAGCCTCCGGACAGGGAGAACTAATGAAAAACTGTTTTTT.

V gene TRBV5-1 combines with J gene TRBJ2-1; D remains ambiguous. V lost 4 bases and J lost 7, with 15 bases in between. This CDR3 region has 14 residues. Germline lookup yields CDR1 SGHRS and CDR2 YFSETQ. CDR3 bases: TGCGCCAGCAGCACCGAAGGCCTCTCTAATGAGCAGTTCTTC. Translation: CASSTEGLSNEQFF.

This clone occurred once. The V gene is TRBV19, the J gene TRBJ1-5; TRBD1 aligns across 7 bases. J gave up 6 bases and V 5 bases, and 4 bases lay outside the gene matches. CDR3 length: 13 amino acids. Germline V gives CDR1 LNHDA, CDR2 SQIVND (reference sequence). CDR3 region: CASSSRQGQPQHF. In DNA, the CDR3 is TGTGCCAGTAGTTCACGACAGGGTCAGCCCCAGCATTTT.

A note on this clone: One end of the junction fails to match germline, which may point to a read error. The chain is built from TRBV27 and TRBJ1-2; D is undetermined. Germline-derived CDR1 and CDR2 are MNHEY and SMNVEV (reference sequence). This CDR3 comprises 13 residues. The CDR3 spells CASSLEGRGGFAF. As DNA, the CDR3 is TGTGCCAGCAGTTTAGAGGGTCGGGGTGGCTTCGCCTTC.

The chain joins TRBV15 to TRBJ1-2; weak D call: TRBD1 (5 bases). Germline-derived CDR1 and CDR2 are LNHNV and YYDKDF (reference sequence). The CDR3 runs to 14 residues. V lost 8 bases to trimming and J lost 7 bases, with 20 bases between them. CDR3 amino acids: CATGQQATGGGYTF. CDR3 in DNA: TGTGCCACCGGACAACAGGCCACCGGGGGTGGCTACACCTTC.

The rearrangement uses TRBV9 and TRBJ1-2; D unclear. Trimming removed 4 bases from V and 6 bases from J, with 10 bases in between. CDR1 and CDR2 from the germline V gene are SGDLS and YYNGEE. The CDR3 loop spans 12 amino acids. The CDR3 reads CASSSNLDGYTF. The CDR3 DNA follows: TGTGCCAGCAGCAGTAATCTAGATGGCTACACCTTC.

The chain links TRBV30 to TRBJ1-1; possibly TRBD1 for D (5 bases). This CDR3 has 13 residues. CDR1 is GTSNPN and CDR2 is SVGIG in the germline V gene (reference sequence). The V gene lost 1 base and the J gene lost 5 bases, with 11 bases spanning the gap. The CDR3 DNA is TGTGCCTGGAGTGACGGGGGGGGTACTGAAGCTTTCTTT. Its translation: CAWSDGGGTEAFF. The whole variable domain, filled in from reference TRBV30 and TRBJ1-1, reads SQTIHQWPATLVQPVGSPLSLECTVEGTSNPNLYWYRQAAGRGLQLLFYSVGIGQISSEVPQNLSASRPQDRQFILSSKKLLLSDSGFYLCAWSDGGGTEAFFGQGTRLTVV.

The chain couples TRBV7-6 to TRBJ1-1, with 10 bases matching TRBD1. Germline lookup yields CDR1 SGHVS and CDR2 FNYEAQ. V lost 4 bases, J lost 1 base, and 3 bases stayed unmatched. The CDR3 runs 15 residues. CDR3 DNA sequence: TGTGCCAGCAGCTCGGGACAGGGGACGAACACTGAAGCTTTCTTT. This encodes CASSSGQGTNTEAFF.

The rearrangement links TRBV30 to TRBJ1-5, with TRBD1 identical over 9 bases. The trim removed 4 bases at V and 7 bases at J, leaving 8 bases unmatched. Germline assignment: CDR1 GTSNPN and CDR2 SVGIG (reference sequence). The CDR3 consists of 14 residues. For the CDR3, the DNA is TGTGCCTGGAATAACAGGGGGCCGGGACAGCCCCAGCATTTT. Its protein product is CAWNNRGPGQPQHF.

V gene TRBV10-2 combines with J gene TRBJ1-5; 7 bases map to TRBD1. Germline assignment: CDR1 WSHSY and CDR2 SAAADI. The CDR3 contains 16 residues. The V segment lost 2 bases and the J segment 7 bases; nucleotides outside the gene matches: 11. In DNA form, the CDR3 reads TGCGCCAGCAGTGAGAACCTTGAGGGGGCAGGACAGCCCCAGCATTTT. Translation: CASSENLEGAGQPQHF.

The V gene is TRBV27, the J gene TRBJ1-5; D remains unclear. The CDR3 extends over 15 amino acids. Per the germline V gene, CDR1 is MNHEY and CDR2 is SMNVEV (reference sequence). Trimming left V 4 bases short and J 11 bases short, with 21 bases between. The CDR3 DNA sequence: TGTGCCAGCAGTTCGGACCCACGAGGGATACAAGCCCAGCATTTT. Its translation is CASSSDPRGIQAQHF.

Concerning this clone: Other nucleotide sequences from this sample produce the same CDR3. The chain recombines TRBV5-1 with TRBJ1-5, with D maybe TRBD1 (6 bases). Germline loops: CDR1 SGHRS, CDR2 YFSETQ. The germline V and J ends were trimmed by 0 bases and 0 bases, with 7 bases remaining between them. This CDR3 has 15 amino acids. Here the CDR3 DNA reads TGCGCCAGCAGCTTGGGGACAGCTAGCAATCAGCCCCAGCATTTT. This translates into CASSLGTASNQPQHF.

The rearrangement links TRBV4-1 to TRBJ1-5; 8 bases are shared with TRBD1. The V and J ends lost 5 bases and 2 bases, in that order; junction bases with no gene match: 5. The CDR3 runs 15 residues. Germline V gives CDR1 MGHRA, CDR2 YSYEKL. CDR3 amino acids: CASSAQTGGNQPQHF. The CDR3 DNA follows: TGCGCCAGCAGCGCCCAGACAGGGGGCAATCAGCCCCAGCATTTT.

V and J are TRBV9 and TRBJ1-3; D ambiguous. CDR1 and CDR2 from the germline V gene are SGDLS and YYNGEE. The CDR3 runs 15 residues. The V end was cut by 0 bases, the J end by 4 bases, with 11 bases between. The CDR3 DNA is TGTGCCAGCAGCGTAGATAACCGAAGGGGAAACACCATATATTTT. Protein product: CASSVDNRRGNTIYF.

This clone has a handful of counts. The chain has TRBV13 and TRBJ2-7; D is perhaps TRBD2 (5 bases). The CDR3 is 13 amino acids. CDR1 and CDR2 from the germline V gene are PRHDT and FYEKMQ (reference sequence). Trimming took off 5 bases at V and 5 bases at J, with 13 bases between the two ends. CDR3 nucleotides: TGTGCCAGCAGCGAAGGACTCCTAGACGAGCAGTACTTC. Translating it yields CASSEGLLDEQYF.

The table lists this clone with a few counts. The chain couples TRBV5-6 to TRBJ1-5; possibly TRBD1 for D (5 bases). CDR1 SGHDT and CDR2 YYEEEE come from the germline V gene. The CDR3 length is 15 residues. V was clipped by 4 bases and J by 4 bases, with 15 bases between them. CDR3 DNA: TGTGCCAGCAGCCCCTGGGACTTTAGGAATCAGCCCCAGCATTTT. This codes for CASSPWDFRNQPQHF.

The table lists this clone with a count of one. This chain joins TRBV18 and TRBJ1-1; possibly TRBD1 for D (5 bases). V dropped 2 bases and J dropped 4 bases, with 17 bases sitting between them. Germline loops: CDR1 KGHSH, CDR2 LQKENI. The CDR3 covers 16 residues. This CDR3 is CASSPIPGTSGTEAFF. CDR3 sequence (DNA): TGTGCCAGCTCACCAATTCCCGGGACGTCGGGCACTGAAGCTTTCTTT.

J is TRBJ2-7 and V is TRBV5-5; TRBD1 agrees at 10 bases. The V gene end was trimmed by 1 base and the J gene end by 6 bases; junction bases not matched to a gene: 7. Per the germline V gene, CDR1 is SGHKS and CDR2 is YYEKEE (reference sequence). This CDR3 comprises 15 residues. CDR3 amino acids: CASSLSTGGHLEQYF. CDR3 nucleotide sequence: TGTGCCAGCAGCTTGTCGACAGGGGGCCATCTCGAGCAGTACTTC. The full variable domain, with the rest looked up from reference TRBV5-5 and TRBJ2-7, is DAGVTQSPTHLIKTRGQQVTLRCSPISGHKSVSWYQQVLGQGPQFIFQYYEKEERGRGNFPDRFSARQFPNYSSELNVNALLLGDSALYLCASSLSTGGHLEQYFGPGTRLTVT.

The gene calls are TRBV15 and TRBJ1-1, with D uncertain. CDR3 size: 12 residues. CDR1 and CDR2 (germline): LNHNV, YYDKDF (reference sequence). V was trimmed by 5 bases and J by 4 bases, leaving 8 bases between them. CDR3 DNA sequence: TGTGCCACCAGCGTAGTTGGCACTGAAGCTTTCTTT. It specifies CATSVVGTEAFF.

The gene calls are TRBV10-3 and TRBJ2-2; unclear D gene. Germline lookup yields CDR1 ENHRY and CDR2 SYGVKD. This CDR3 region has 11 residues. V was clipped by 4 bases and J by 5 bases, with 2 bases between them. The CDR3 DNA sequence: TGTGCCATCAGTGTGACCGGGGAGCTGTTTTTT. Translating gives CAISVTGELFF.